Sequencing of this T cell receptor beta chain was carried out in a study of T cells after yellow fever vaccination. Findings of the study overall: Within FACS-sorted repertoires, abundant clonotypes contaminating from the bulk population could be present. Reappearance after the booster was seen for most primary-vaccination clones, at about 95% CD4 and around 88% CD8.

Via MiXCR, TCRdb re-called the 5' RACE reads, giving one row per CDR3 protein. The sample comprises a few hundred thousand distinct CDR3 sequences, approximately 3.6% of which are singletons, and over 15% rests with the top ten. In germline, CDR1 is SGHNT, CDR2 YYREEE (reference sequence). The CDR3 spans 14 residues. About this clonotype itself: Its antigen is currently unknown. Sequence at one end of the junction differs from germline and may be a read error.

This sequence joins TRBV5-4 and TRBJ2-1; D is undetermined. Sequenced material: PBMCs, taken 15 days after the yellow fever booster vaccination. The sequence was obtained from a man aged 18 to 30 who received the YFV17D yellow fever vaccine. Here the CDR3 reads CASSLTPGRNEQFF. Written as DNA, the CDR3 is TGCGCCAGCAGCTTGACTCCCGGTCGGAATGAGCAGTTCTTC.